Shown below are 3 T cell receptor beta chains from a single sample sequenced in a study of blood T cell repertoires in COVID-19. Generated by immunoSEQ multiplex PCR, the TCRdb table keeps only in-frame clones and is missing some. Of about 430,000 clones in the sample, more than 70% were seen once. Sequencing used PBMCs or T cells enriched from blood (not recorded which). The receptors were sampled from a woman under 30 who had been exposed to COVID-19.

The genes are TRBV9 and TRBJ1-2; the match to TRBD1 covers 9 bases. J lost 3 bases, V lost 3 bases, and 3 bases had no gene match. In germline, CDR1 is SGDLS, CDR2 YYNGEE. The CDR3 sequence is 14 residues long. CDR3 nucleotides: TGTGCCAGCAGCGATACAGGGGGCTACTATGGCTACACCTTC. It specifies CASSDTGGYYGYTF.

The genes are TRBV4-2 and TRBJ1-4; a possible D gene is TRBD1 (6 bases). Trimming left V 7 bases short and J 7 bases short, with 13 bases between. The CDR3 runs 13 residues. Germline V lookup: CDR1 LGHNA, CDR2 YNFKEQ. The CDR3 DNA reads as TGTGCCAGCAAACTGACAGGCCCTGAAAAACTGTTTTTT. Translated, it gives CASKLTGPEKLFF.

The chain uses TRBV10-3 and TRBJ2-1; 12 nucleotides match TRBD2. The ends lost 5 bases at V and 5 bases at J; junction bases unmatched: 4. CDR3 size: 15 residues. Germline loops: CDR1 ENHRY, CDR2 SYGVKD. The CDR3 here is CAISPLAGGHNEQFF. The CDR3 DNA sequence: TGTGCCATCAGTCCACTAGCGGGGGGCCACAATGAGCAGTTCTTC.